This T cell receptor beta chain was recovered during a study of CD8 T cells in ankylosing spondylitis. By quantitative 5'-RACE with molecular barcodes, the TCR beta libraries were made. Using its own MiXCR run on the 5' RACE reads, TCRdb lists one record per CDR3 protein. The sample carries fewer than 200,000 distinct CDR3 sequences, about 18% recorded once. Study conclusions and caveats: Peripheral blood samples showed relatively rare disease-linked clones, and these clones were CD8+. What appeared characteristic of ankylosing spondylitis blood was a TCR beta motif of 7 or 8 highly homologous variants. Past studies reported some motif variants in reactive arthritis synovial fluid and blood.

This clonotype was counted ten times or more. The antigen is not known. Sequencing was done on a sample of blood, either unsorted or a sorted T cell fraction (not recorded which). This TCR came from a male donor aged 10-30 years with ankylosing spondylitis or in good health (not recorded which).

As DNA, the CDR3 is TGTGCCAGCAGCTTATTAGCTCGGCAGGGGCTAGAGACCCAGTACTTC. This codes for CASSLLARQGLETQYF. The chain joins TRBV11-2 to TRBJ2-5, with D possibly matching TRBD1 (6 bases). Per germline, CDR1 SGHAT and CDR2 FQNNGV. Trimming stripped 2 bases from V and 4 bases from J, with 17 bases between. CDR3 length: 16 amino acids.